These T cell receptor beta chains were read from a single sample in a study of blood T cells in healthy people across ages. One entry per CDR3 protein results from TCRdb running MiXCR on the 5' RACE reads. This sample yields some 850,000 distinct CDR3 sequences, of which roughly 24% are seen a single time; around 3% belongs to the top ten. The sample was also reused in another study, on T cells of mothers and their children.

Sequencing was carried out using blood. These receptors all stem from a boy aged 5 to 17 in good health. CDR3s leave out the opening cysteine and the closing phenylalanine or tryptophan. The order of the fields is V gene, CDR3 protein.

TRBV30 | AWRTGGLREQY
TRBV29-1 | SVEGDRGPGELF
TRBV29-1 | SVESGGLTDTQY
TRBV12-3/TRBV12-4 | ASSLGQGGTGANVLT
TRBV5-4 | ASSPNGAGRAGTGELF
TRBV20-1 | SAIGGGWDGYT
TRBV28 | ASSFRGTGQPQH
TRBV7-9 | ASSSGQADSGNTIY
TRBV9 | ASSAHTVEVETQY
TRBV7-9 | ASSSGASSSYNEQF
TRBV27 | ASSFTGLGQPQH
TRBV12-3/TRBV12-4 | ASIVGGGDFI
TRBV4-2 | ASSQEGGVNEQF
TRBV5-1 | ASSLIQGPYNEQF
TRBV12-3/TRBV12-4 | ASSLWGASGELF
TRBV12-3/TRBV12-4 | ASSSTAGEAYEQY
TRBV6-1 | ASSALGTGLQETQY
TRBV9 | ASSVDGGSSYEQY
TRBV20-1 | SANSDGWRLNQPQH
TRBV7-3 | ASSLRAGTLTDTQY
TRBV10-3 | ASREGSNEKLV
TRBV18 | ASSPEGSNQPQH
TRBV5-6 | ASSLLGALNTEAF
TRBV4-1 | ASSLRGGSPLH
TRBV12-3/TRBV12-4 | ASSLRSLASTQY
TRBV6-2/TRBV6-3 | ASLYRVEHEQY
TRBV28 | ASRGVLRGYEQY
TRBV6-2/TRBV6-3 | ASSFLWDTQY
TRBV28 | ASSPARDREADTQY
TRBV4-2 | GSSPDGTTRYEQY
TRBV5-1 | ASSSSPQAEYGYT
TRBV29-1 | SVVGLAGGHYNEQF
TRBV7-9 | ASSSGLEVNIQY
TRBV7-2 | ASSLSRVGNEQF
TRBV28 | ASSLGGYGTGGSEQY
TRBV29-1 | SVLFGTGDNEQF
TRBV27 | ASSTNRVGEQY
TRBV15 | ATSSRGQGAYEQY
TRBV7-6 | ASSTGAEAF
TRBV20-1 | SARDQSADYGYT
TRBV20-1 | SARDRTGQETQY
TRBV29-1 | SVEGARNTEAF
TRBV5-1 | ASSLTGVNEQF
TRBV20-1 | SATPRGYGYT
TRBV29-1 | SVDKGRVQNYGYT
TRBV5-1 | ASSWRDRGGETQY
TRBV5-5 | ASSPGTSGGAYQETQY
TRBV29-1 | SATRIAGSTDTQY
TRBV5-1 | ASSSTATNEKLF
TRBV15 | ATSRERGSTNEKLF
TRBV7-3 | ASSQGRRADTQY
TRBV6-5 | ASSWTSGSHEQY
TRBV9 | ASSQRGGDTGELF